One and the same sample provided the 25 T cell receptor beta chains below, sequenced in a study of blood T cell repertoires in COVID-19. Clones were sequenced by immunoSEQ multiplex PCR, and TCRdb holds only the in-frame ones, with some missing. Among about 70,000 clones listed, under 95% were seen once. The sample was peripheral blood. The receptors originated from a man aged 50 or older with acute or convalescent COVID-19.

The chain couples TRBV9 to TRBJ1-4; 9 positions match TRBD1. The germline gives CDR1 SGDLS, CDR2 YYNGEE. J was trimmed by 8 bases and V by 3 bases; bases with no gene match: 5. The CDR3 sequence is 14 residues long. For the CDR3, the DNA is TGTGCCAGCAGCGCCCCCGGGACAGGGGAAAAACTGTTTTTT. Its protein product is CASSAPGTGEKLFF.

The V gene is TRBV6-2 or TRBV6-3, the J gene TRBJ2-3; D unclear. Between the trimmed V and J ends, which lost 2 bases and 6 bases, there was a span of 24 bases. The CDR3 totals 18 residues. Germline lookup yields CDR1 MNHEY and CDR2 SVGEGT. CDR3 residues: CASSYAAVLPHRVDTQYF. The CDR3 DNA sequence: TGTGCCAGCAGTTACGCCGCCGTCCTTCCGCATAGAGTGGATACGCAGTATTTT.

The V and J genes are TRBV25-1 and TRBJ1-6; unclear D gene. CDR1 is MGHDK, CDR2 SYGVNS, per germline. V was cut by 5 bases and J by 0 bases, with 8 bases left in between. The CDR3 has 15 residues. Here the CDR3 reads CASSYSRSYNSPLHF. CDR3 nucleotides: TGTGCCAGCAGTTATAGCCGCTCCTATAATTCACCCCTCCACTTT.

The V gene is TRBV7-2, the J gene TRBJ2-2, with D tentatively TRBD2 (6 bases). CDR3 length equals 16 residues. Trimming removed 5 bases from V and 4 bases from J, with 17 bases in between. The V gene's germline CDR1 is SGHTA and CDR2 FQGNSA. The chain's CDR3 is CASSPHGDLGTGELFF. CDR3 bases: TGTGCCAGCAGCCCCCACGGGGACTTGGGCACCGGGGAGCTGTTTTTT.

The chain is built from TRBV29-1 and TRBJ1-2; 7 bases fit TRBD1. V dropped 7 bases and J dropped 2; count of bases not matched to a gene: 10. This CDR3 contains 14 residues. Germline V lookup: CDR1 SQVTM, CDR2 ANQGSEA. Here the CDR3 DNA reads TGCAGCGCCGGAGGGACAGTCTTAAACTATGGCTACACCTTC. Protein product: CSAGGTVLNYGYTF.

This chain joins TRBV9 and TRBJ1-5; weak D call: TRBD1 (5 bases). CDR1 is SGDLS, CDR2 YYNGEE, per germline. The CDR3 consists of 15 residues. Trimming stripped 0 bases from V and 2 bases from J, with 9 bases between. The CDR3 nucleotides are TGTGCCAGCAGCGTAGGGCCGGGGGGCAATCAGCCCCAGCATTTT. Amino acid sequence: CASSVGPGGNQPQHF.

The chain uses TRBV3-1 (or the pseudogene TRBV3-2) and TRBJ2-5; D unclear. V was cut by 4 bases and J by 5 bases, with 8 bases left in between. The CDR3 covers 12 residues. Germline-derived CDR1 and CDR2 are LGHDT and YNNKEL (reference sequence). The CDR3 nucleotides are TGTGCCAGCAGCCCCCGCCGGGAGACCCAGTACTTC. This sequence encodes CASSPRRETQYF.

The V gene is TRBV6-5, the J gene TRBJ1-4; 7 positions match TRBD1. Germline V gene lookup returns CDR1 MNHEY and CDR2 SVGAGI. The CDR3 is 15 amino acids. J gave up 8 bases and V 5 bases, and 11 bases lay outside the gene matches. This CDR3 is CASSPRDSRNEKLFF. The DNA for the CDR3 is TGTGCCAGCAGTCCCAGGGACAGTAGGAACGAAAAACTGTTTTTT.

The V gene is TRBV3-1 (or the pseudogene TRBV3-2), the J gene TRBJ1-1; no reliable D call. In germline, CDR1 is LGHDT, CDR2 YNNKEL (reference sequence). Trimming removed 4 bases at V and 8 bases at J, with 11 bases between. The CDR3 has 12 amino acids. The CDR3, as DNA: TGTGCCAGCAGCCGAACGGAGGAGGAAGCTTTCTTT. It is translated as CASSRTEEEAFF.

This chain joins TRBV7-2 and TRBJ2-6; 7 nucleotides align to TRBD1. From germline, CDR1 is SGHTA and CDR2 FQGNSA. The CDR3 length is 14 residues. The junction had 4 bases not matched to a gene; V was cut back by 8 bases and J by 3 bases. As DNA, the CDR3 is TGTGCCAGCGAGAGGGGGCTTGGGGCCAACGTCCTGACTTTC. Amino acid sequence: CASERGLGANVLTF. The variable domain in full, completed from reference TRBV7-2 and TRBJ2-6, reads GAGVSQSPSNKVTEKGKDVELRCDPISGHTALYWYRQSLGQGLEFLIYFQGNSAPDKSGLPSDRFSAERTGGSVSTLTIQRTQQEDSAVYLCASERGLGANVLTFGAGSRLTVL.

The chain uses TRBV10-2 and TRBJ2-2; D might be TRBD1 (6 bases). Trimming took 4 bases from V and 7 from J, leaving 13 bases between them. The germline V gene has CDR1 WSHSY and CDR2 SAAADI. This CDR3 contains 14 residues. In DNA, the CDR3 is TGCGCCAGCAGTGTTTTTCCGACAGGCGGGGAGCTGTTTTTT. This gives the protein CASSVFPTGGELFF.

The V and J genes are TRBV28 and TRBJ2-3, with 7 bases identical to TRBD1. V dropped 6 bases and J dropped 14; count of bases not matched to a gene: 8. This CDR3 has 11 amino acids. From germline, CDR1 is MDHEN and CDR2 SYDVKM. The CDR3 bases are TGTGCCAGCAGAAACAGGGGAATTCCGTATTTT. It yields the protein CASRNRGIPYF.

This sequence joins TRBV9 and TRBJ1-5; no firm D call. The germline V gene has CDR1 SGDLS and CDR2 YYNGEE. The V end lost 0 bases, the J end lost 1 base, and 8 bases lay between the germline ends. This CDR3 has 15 amino acids. The CDR3 loop is CASSVAGLSNQPQHF. The CDR3 coding sequence is TGTGCCAGCAGCGTAGCCGGGTTAAGCAATCAGCCCCAGCATTTT.

The chain uses TRBV4-1 and TRBJ1-5, with D unresolved. Trimming shortened V by 0 bases and J by 0 bases, and 9 bases separated the two germline ends. Per germline, CDR1 MGHRA and CDR2 YSYEKL. The CDR3 runs to 16 residues. CDR3: CASSQEWSNSNQPQHF. The DNA of the CDR3 is TGCGCCAGCAGCCAAGAATGGAGTAATAGCAATCAGCCCCAGCATTTT.

The CDR3 nucleotides read TGCGCCAGCCCAGACAGGGAACTTTACGAGCAGTACGTC. Its translation: CASPDRELYEQYV. The J gene is TRBJ2-7, the V gene TRBV10-1; 7 bases match TRBD1. The CDR3 is 13 residues long. Germline V gene sequence: CDR1 WNHNN, CDR2 SYGVQD (reference sequence). Trimming at V came to 8 bases and at J to 4 bases, leaving 8 bases not matched to a gene.

This CDR3 reads CASRLAGGESYEQYF. The DNA for the CDR3 is TGTGCCAGCAGGCTAGCGGGAGGCGAATCCTACGAGCAGTACTTC. V is TRBV28 and J is TRBJ2-7, with TRBD2 matching over 11 bases. This CDR3 region has 15 residues. Germline V lookup: CDR1 MDHEN, CDR2 SYDVKM. Trimming took 6 bases from V and 1 from J; bases not matched to a gene: 5. The full variable domain, rest sourced from reference TRBV28 and TRBJ2-7, is DVKVTQSSRYLVKRTGEKVFLECVQDMDHENMFWYRQDPGLGLRLIYFSYDVKMKEKGDIPEGYSVSREKKERFSLILESASTNQTSMYLCASRLAGGESYEQYFGPGTRLTVT.

This clone was observed once. The CDR3 protein is CASSVAAYTDTQYF. Here the CDR3 DNA reads TGTGCCAGCAGCGTAGCTGCGTACACAGATACGCAGTATTTT. The chain carries TRBV9 and TRBJ2-3; D unclear. V was cut by 0 bases and J by 2 bases, with 7 bases left in between. The CDR3 length is 14 residues. In germline, CDR1 is SGDLS, CDR2 YYNGEE.

As to this clone: The junction departs from the called germline gene at one end, perhaps through a read error. This chain connects TRBV4-1 to TRBJ1-2; 10 bases are shared with TRBD1. In germline, CDR1 is MGHRA, CDR2 YSYEKL. This CDR3 is 13 amino acids long. Here the CDR3 reads CASSQEGTGDVAF. In nucleotides, the CDR3 is TGCGCCAGCAGCCAAGAGGGGACAGGGGACGTTGCTTTC.

This clone has a single count. This chain joins TRBV6-1 and TRBJ1-5; 10 nucleotides agree with TRBD1. V was clipped by 4 bases and J by 0 bases; unmatched bases: 9. The CDR3 contains 18 residues. Per germline, CDR1 MNHNS and CDR2 SASEGT. The CDR3 DNA sequence: TGTGCCAGCAGTGCGGGGACAGGGGCCTCCTTTAGCAATCAGCCCCAGCATTTT. Its protein is CASSAGTGASFSNQPQHF.

This clone was counted a single time. This same CDR3 is encoded by further DNA sequences in the sample. In DNA form, the CDR3 reads TGTGCCAGCTCACCACGAGAACAAGAGACCCAGTACTTC. Protein: CASSPREQETQYF. The chain couples TRBV18 to TRBJ2-5; D is ambiguous. Germline V lookup: CDR1 KGHSH, CDR2 LQKENI. The ends were cut back, 1 base at V and 2 bases at J, with 5 bases in the middle. This CDR3 region has 13 residues.

This rearrangement joins TRBV6-5 to TRBJ1-2; 8 bases are a match to TRBD1. CDR1 MNHEY and CDR2 SVGAGI come from the germline V gene. With 7 bases clipped from V and 7 bases from J, the junction kept 11 bases outside the gene matches. CDR3 size: 14 residues. Written as DNA, the CDR3 is TGTGCCAGCAATTCGGACAGGGTTAGAAGTGGCTACACCTTC. It codes for CASNSDRVRSGYTF.

The chain recombines TRBV6-2 or TRBV6-3 with TRBJ1-1, with D possibly being TRBD1 (6 bases). With 2 bases removed from V and 5 bases from J, the gap between germline ends came to 12 bases. Germline loops: CDR1 MNHEY, CDR2 SVGEGT. CDR3 size: 14 residues. The CDR3 spells CASSYTPGQTEAFF. The CDR3 DNA reads TGTGCCAGCAGTTACACGCCGGGACAAACTGAAGCTTTCTTT.

This sequence joins TRBV12-3 or TRBV12-4 and TRBJ2-1; D perhaps matches TRBD2 (5 bases). V lost 6 bases, J lost 15 bases, and 15 bases lay in between. The CDR3 consists of 11 residues. CDR3 protein: CASSERFQAFF. CDR3 in DNA: TGTGCCAGCAGCGAGCGGTTCCAGGCGTTCTTC.

The sample holds one count of this clone. The chain has TRBV9 and TRBJ2-5, with a possible D match to TRBD2 (5 bases). The V gene's germline CDR1 is SGDLS and CDR2 YYNGEE. The CDR3 has 14 residues. Trimming pared 0 bases from V and 0 bases from J, leaving 6 bases between. CDR3 protein: CASSVGGHQETQYF. The DNA of the CDR3 is TGTGCCAGCAGCGTAGGAGGGCACCAAGAGACCCAGTACTTC.

The gene calls are TRBV6-6 and TRBJ1-4, with D perhaps TRBD1 (6 bases). The CDR3 is 15 residues long. Per germline, CDR1 MNHNY and CDR2 SVGAGI (reference sequence). V lost 6 bases and J lost 7, with 18 bases in between. CDR3 region: CASRWDTPGREKLFF. CDR3 nucleotide sequence: TGTGCCAGCAGATGGGACACCCCGGGACGTGAAAAACTGTTTTTT.